The source of this TCR beta chain is a study of cytomegalovirus exposure and HLA in healthy donors. Study results and limitations: Later work found most CMV-associated TCR beta chains apparently HLA-restricted. The records held CMV serostatus as the only immune exposure information.

The V segment lost 0 bases and the J segment 3 bases; nucleotides outside the gene matches: 13. Germline CDR1 is LGHNA and CDR2 is YNFKEQ. The CDR3 has 19 amino acids. Researchers ran the PCR with 60 Vbeta and 13 Jbeta primers. Measured with immunoSEQ multiplex PCR; TCRdb has only the in-frame clones, and not every one. The sample lists 200,000 or so clones; roughly 90% were seen once. This clone is a singleton in its sample. Its target is unknown. The source of this sequence is a girl under three years old in good health and CMV-seronegative. Sequencing used PBMCs. The V and J genes are TRBV4-2 and TRBJ2-7; 11 nucleotides align to TRBD2. CDR3 nucleotides: TGTGCCAGCAGCCAAGATTCGGGGCTTAGCGGGAGGGCAGGCTACGAGCAGTACTTC. This sequence encodes CASSQDSGLSGRAGYEQYF.